The T cell receptor (beta chain) described here comes from a study of technical replicates of blood from several donors. Only in-frame clones appear in the TCRdb table, and some are missing; sequencing was by immunoSEQ multiplex PCR. This sample yields 87,000 or so clones, of which roughly 94% are seen a single time; more than 0.3% belongs to the top ten. J was trimmed by 10 bases and V by 6 bases; bases with no gene match: 13. Per the germline V gene, CDR1 is SNHLY and CDR2 is FYNNEI. This CDR3 has 16 residues. The chain uses TRBV2 and TRBJ2-1; 12 bases fit TRBD2. The receptor comes from a human donor in good health. The sample comprised T cells isolated from PBMCs. CDR3 sequence (DNA): TGTGCCAGCAGCTCACCCGTACTAGCGGGAGGTAACGAGCAGTTCTTC. This gives the protein CASSSPVLAGGNEQFF.